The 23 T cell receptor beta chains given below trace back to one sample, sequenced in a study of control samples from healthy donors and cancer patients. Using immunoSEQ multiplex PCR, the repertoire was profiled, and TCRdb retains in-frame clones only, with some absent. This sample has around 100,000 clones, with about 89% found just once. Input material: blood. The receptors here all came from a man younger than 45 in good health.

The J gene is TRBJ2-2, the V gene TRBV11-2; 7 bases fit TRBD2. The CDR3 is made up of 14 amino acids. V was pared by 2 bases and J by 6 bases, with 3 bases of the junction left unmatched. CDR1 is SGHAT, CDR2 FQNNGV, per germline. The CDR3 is CASSLYGGAGELFF. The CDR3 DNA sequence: TGTGCCAGCAGCTTATATGGGGGGGCCGGGGAGCTGTTTTTT.

The DNA for the CDR3 is TGTGCCAGCGCGACCGATAACGGGGGCACCACAGATACGCAGTATTTT. Translation gives CASATDNGGTTDTQYF. The V call is TRBV6-4, the J call TRBJ2-3; D could derive from TRBD1 or TRBD2 (6 bases each). V dropped 8 bases and J dropped 2 bases, with 20 bases sitting between them. In germline, CDR1 is MRHNA, CDR2 SNTAGT. This CDR3 comprises 16 residues.

In DNA form, the CDR3 reads TGTGCCAGTAGTATAGGCCAACTCAATCAGCCCCAGCATTTT. It codes for CASSIGQLNQPQHF. The chain couples TRBV19 to TRBJ1-5; D not certain. This CDR3 comprises 14 residues. V was shortened by 1 base and J by 3 bases, with 7 bases between the two germline ends. CDR1 LNHDA and CDR2 SQIVND come from the germline V gene (reference sequence). Full variable domain (outside the CDR3, taken from reference TRBV19 and TRBJ1-5): DGGITQSPKYLFRKEGQNVTLSCEQNLNHDAMYWYRQDPGQGLRLIYYSQIVNDFQKGDIAEGYSVSREKKESFPLTVTSAQKNPTAFYLCASSIGQLNQPQHFGDGTRLSIL.

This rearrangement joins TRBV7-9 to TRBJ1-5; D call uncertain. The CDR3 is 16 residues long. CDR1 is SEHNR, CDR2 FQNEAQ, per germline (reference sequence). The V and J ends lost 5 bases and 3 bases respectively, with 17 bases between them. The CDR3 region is CASSPGILDFNQPQHF. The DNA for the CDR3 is TGTGCCAGCAGCCCCGGGATACTCGATTTCAATCAGCCCCAGCATTTT. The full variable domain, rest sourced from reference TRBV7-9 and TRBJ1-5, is DTGVSQNPRHKITKRGQNVTFRCDPISEHNRLYWYRQTLGQGPEFLTYFQNEAQLEKSRLLSDRFSAERPKGSFSTLEIQRTEQGDSAMYLCASSPGILDFNQPQHFGDGTRLSIL.

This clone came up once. Here the CDR3 reads CASTWSRNTEAFF. DNA of the CDR3: TGCGCCAGCACTTGGTCCCGGAACACTGAAGCTTTCTTT. The chain uses TRBV5-1 and TRBJ1-1; unclear D gene. The germline CDR1 and CDR2 sequences are SGHRS and YFSETQ. Trimming stripped 6 bases from V and 1 base from J, with 10 bases between. The CDR3 runs to 13 residues.

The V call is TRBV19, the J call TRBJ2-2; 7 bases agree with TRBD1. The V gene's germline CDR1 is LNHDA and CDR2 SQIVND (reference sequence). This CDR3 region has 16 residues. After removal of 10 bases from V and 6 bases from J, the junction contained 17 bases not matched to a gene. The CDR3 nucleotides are TGTGCCACCTCCGGGACAGCCCCCTCGAGATCCGGGGAGCTGTTTTTT. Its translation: CATSGTAPSRSGELFF.

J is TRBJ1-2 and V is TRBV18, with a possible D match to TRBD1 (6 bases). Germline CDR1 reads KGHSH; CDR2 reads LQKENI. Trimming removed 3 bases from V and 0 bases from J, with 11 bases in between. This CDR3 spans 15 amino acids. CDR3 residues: CASSPPTGTNYGYTF. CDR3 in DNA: TGTGCCAGCTCACCCCCGACAGGAACTAACTATGGCTACACCTTC.

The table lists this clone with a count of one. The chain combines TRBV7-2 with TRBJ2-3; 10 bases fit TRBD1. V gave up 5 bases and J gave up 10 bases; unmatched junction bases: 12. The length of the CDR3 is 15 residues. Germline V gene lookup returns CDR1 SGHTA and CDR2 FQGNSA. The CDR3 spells CASSVGTGVRRSQYF. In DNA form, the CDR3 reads TGTGCCAGCAGCGTAGGGACAGGGGTAAGGCGGTCGCAGTATTTT.

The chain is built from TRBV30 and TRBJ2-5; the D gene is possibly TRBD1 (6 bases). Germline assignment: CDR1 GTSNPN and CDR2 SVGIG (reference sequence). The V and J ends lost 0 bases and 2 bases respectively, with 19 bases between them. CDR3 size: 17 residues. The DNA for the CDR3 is TGTGCCTGGAGTGTACTTGTGGGACCGGGACAACAAGAGACCCAGTACTTC. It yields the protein CAWSVLVGPGQQETQYF.

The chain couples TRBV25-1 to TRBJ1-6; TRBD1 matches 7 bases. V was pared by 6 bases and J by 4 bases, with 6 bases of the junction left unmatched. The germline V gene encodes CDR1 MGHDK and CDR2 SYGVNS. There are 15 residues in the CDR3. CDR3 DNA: TGTGCCAGCAGCCGCCCGGGACAGTATAATTCACCCCTCCACTTT. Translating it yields CASSRPGQYNSPLHF.

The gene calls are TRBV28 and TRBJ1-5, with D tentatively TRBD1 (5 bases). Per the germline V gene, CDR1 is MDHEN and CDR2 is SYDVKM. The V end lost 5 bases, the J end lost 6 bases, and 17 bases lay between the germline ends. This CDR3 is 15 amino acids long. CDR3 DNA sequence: TGTGCCAGCAGTCCTTCTCAGGGAGGCGGTCAGCCCCAGCATTTT. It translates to CASSPSQGGGQPQHF. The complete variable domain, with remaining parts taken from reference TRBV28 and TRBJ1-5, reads DVKVTQSSRYLVKRTGEKVFLECVQDMDHENMFWYRQDPGLGLRLIYFSYDVKMKEKGDIPEGYSVSREKKERFSLILESASTNQTSMYLCASSPSQGGGQPQHFGDGTRLSIL.

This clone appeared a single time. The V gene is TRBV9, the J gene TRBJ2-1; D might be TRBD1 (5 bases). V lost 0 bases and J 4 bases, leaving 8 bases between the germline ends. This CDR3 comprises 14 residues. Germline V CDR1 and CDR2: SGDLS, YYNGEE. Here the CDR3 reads CASSVAGNYNEQFF. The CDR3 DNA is TGTGCCAGCAGCGTAGCAGGGAATTACAATGAGCAGTTCTTC.

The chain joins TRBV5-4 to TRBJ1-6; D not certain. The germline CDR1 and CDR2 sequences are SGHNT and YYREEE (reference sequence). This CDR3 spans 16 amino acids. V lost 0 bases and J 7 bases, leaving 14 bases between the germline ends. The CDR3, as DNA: TGTGCCAGCAGCTTGGGGGAGCGTCAATTAAATTCACCCCTCCACTTT. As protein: CASSLGERQLNSPLHF. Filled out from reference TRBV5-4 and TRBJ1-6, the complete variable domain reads ETGVTQSPTHLIKTRGQQVTLRCSSQSGHNTVSWYQQALGQGPQFIFQYYREEENGRGNFPPRFSGLQFPNYSSELNVNALELDDSALYLCASSLGERQLNSPLHFGNGTRLTVT.

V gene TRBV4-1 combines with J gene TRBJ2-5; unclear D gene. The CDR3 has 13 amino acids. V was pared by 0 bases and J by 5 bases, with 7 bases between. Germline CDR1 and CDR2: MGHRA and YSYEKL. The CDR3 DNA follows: TGCGCCAGCAGCCAAGATTATCGGGAGACCCAGTACTTC. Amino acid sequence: CASSQDYRETQYF.

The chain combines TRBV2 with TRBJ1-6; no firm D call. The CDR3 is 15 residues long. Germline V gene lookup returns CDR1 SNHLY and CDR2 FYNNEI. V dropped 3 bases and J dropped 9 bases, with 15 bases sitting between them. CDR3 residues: CASSDYQTSSSPLHF. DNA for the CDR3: TGTGCCAGCAGTGATTACCAAACCTCCAGTTCACCCCTCCACTTT.

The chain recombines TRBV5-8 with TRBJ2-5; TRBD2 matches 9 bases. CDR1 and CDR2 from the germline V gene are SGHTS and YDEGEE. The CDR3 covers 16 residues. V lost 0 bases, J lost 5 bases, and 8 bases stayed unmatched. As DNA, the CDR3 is TGTGCCAGCAGCTTGGATAGCGGGGGAGGGAAGGAGACCCAGTACTTC. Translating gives CASSLDSGGGKETQYF. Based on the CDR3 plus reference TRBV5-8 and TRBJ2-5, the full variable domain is EAGVTQSPTHLIKTRGQQATLRCSPISGHTSVYWYQQALGLGLQFLLWYDEGEERNRGNFPPRFSGRQFPNYSSELNVNALELEDSALYLCASSLDSGGGKETQYFGPGTRLLVL.

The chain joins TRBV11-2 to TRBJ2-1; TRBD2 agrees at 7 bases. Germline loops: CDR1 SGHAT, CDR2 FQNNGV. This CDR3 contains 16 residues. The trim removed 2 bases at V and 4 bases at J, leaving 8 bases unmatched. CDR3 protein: CASSLKGGGPYNEQFF. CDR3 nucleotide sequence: TGTGCCAGCAGCTTAAAGGGCGGGGGACCATACAATGAGCAGTTCTTC.

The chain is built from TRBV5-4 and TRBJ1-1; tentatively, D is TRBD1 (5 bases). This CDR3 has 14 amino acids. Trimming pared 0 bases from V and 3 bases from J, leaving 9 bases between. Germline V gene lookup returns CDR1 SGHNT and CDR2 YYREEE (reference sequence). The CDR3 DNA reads TGTGCCAGCAGCTTGGCAGGGCGGGACACTGAAGCTTTCTTT. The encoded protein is CASSLAGRDTEAFF.

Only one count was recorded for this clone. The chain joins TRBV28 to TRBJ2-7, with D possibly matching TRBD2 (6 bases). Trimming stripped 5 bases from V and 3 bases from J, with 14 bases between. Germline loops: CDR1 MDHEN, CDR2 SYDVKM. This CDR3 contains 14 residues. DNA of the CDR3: TGTGCCAGCAGTACGCGGGACCGACGCTACGAGCAGTACTTC. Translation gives CASSTRDRRYEQYF.

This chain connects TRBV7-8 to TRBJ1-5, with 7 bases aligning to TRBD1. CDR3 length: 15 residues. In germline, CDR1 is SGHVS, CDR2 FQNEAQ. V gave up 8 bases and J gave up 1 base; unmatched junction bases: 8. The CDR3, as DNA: TGTGCCAGCCCCACCGCGACAGGGAGCAATCAGCCCCAGCATTTT. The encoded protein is CASPTATGSNQPQHF.

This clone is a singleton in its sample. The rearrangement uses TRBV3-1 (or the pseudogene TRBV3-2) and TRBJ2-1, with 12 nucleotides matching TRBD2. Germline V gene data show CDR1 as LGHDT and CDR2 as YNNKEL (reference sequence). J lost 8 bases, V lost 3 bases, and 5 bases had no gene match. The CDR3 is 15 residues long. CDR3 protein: CASSHHSSGGDEQFF. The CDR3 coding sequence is TGTGCCAGCAGCCATCACTCTAGCGGGGGGGATGAGCAGTTCTTC.

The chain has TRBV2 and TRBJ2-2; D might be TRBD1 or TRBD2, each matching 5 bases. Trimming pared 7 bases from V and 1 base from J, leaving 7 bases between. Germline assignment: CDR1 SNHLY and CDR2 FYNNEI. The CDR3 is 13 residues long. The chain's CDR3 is CASMRGNTGELFF. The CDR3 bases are TGTGCCAGCATGAGGGGGAACACCGGGGAGCTGTTTTTT. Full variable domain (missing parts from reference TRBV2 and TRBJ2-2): EPEVTQTPSHQVTQMGQEVILRCVPISNHLYFYWYRQILGQKVEFLVSFYNNEISEKSEIFDDQFSVERPDGSNFTLKIRSTKLEDSAMYFCASMRGNTGELFFGEGSRLTVL.

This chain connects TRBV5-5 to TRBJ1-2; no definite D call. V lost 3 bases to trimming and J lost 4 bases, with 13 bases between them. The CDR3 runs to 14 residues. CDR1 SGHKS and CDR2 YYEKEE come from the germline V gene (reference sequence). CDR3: CASSSEQTVYGYTF. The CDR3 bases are TGTGCCAGCAGCTCGGAACAGACTGTCTATGGCTACACCTTC.